This TCR beta chain emerged from a study of cytomegalovirus exposure and HLA in healthy donors. The wider study: Genotyping showed approximately 81% of 398 donors falling in the Caucasian-associated ancestry cluster.

Amplification used 60 Vbeta primers and 13 Jbeta primers. The table came from immunoSEQ multiplex PCR; TCRdb's copy has only in-frame clones and leaves some out. Among roughly 130,000 clones listed, about 80% were seen once. The CDR3 consists of 15 residues. The trim removed 3 bases at V and 10 bases at J, leaving 13 bases unmatched. Germline V CDR1 and CDR2: LNHDA, SQIVND (reference sequence). Healthy individuals who donated bone marrow served as the donors. The source material was PBMCs. The receptor's source is a man aged 35 to 55 in good health and CMV-seronegative. The V gene is TRBV19, the J gene TRBJ1-1; 8 bases agree with TRBD1. The chain's CDR3 is CASSIGADRVGRAFF. The DNA of the CDR3 is TGTGCCAGTAGTATCGGGGCGGACAGGGTAGGACGAGCTTTCTTT.